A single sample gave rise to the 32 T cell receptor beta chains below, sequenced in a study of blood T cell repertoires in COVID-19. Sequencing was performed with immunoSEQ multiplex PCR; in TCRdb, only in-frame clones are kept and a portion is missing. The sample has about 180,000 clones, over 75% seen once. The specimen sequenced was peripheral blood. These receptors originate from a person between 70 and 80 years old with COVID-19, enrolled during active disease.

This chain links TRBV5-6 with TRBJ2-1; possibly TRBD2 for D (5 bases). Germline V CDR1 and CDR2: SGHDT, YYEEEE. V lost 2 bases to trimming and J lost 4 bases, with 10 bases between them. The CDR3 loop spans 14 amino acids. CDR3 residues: CASSFPGSYNEQFF. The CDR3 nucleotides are TGTGCCAGCAGCTTTCCGGGGTCTTACAATGAGCAGTTCTTC.

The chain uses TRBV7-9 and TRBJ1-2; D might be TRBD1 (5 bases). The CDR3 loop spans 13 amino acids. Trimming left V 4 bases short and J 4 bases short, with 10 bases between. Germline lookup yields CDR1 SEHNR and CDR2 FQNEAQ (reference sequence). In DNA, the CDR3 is TGTGCCAGCAGCTCCCCAGGGTTCTATGGCTACACCTTC. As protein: CASSSPGFYGYTF.

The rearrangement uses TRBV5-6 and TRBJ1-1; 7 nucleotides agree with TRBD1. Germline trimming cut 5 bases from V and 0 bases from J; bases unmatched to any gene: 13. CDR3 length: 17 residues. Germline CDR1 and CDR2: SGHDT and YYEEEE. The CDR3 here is CASSPGQLRLMNTEAFF. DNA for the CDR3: TGTGCCAGCAGTCCGGGACAGCTAAGATTGATGAACACTGAAGCTTTCTTT.

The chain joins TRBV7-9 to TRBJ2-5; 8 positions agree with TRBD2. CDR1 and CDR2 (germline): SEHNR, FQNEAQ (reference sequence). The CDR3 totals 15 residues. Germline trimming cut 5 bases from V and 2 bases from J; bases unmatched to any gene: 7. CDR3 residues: CASSQRTSIQETQYF. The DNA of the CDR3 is TGTGCCAGCAGCCAACGGACTAGCATACAAGAGACCCAGTACTTC.

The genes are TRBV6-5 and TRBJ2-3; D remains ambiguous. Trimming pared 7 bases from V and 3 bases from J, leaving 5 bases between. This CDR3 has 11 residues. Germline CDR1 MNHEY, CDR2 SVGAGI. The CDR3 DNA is TGTGCCAGCACCAGGACAGATACGCAGTATTTT. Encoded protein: CASTRTDTQYF.

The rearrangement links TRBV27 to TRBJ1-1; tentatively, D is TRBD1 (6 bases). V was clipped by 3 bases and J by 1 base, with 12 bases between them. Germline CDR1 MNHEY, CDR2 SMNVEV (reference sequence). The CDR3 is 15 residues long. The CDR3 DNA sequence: TGTGCCAGCAGTTTCAGGGGAGTGCGGAACACTGAAGCTTTCTTT. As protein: CASSFRGVRNTEAFF.

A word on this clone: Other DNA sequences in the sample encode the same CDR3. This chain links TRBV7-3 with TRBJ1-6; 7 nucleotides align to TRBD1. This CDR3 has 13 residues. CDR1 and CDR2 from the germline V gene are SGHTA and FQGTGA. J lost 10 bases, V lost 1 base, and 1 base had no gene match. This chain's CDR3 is CASSLNRGSPLHF. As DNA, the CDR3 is TGTGCCAGCAGCTTAAACAGGGGATCACCCCTCCACTTT.

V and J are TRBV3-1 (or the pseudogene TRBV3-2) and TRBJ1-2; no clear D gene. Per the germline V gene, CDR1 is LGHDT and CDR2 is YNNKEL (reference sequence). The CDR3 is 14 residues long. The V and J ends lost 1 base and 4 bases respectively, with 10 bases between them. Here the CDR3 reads CASSQGSLSYGYTF. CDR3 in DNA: TGTGCCAGCAGCCAAGGGAGCCTAAGCTATGGCTACACCTTC.

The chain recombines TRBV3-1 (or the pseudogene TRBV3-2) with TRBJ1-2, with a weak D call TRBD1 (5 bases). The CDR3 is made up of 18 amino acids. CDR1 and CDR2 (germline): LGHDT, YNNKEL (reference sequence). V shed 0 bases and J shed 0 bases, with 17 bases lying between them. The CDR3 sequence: CASSQDSDTISTNYGYTF. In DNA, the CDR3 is TGTGCCAGCAGCCAAGATTCGGACACCATTTCTACTAACTATGGCTACACCTTC.

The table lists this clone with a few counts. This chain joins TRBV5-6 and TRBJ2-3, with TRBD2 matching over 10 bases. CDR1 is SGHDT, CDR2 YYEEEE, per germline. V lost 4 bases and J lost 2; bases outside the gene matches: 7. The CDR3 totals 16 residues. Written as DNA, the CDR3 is TGTGCCAGCAGCCCACGGACTAGCGGATACACAGATACGCAGTATTTT. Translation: CASSPRTSGYTDTQYF. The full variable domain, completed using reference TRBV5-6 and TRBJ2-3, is DAGVTQSPTHLIKTRGQQVTLRCSPKSGHDTVSWYQQALGQGPQFIFQYYEEEERQRGNFPDRFSGHQFPNYSSELNVNALLLGDSALYLCASSPRTSGYTDTQYFGPGTRLTVL.

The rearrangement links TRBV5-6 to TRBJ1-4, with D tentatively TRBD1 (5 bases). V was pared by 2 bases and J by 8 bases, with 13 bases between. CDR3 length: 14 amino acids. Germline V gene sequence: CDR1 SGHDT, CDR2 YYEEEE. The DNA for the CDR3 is TGTGCCAGCAGCTTCTTAGGGGTTGGCGAAAAACTGTTTTTT. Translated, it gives CASSFLGVGEKLFF.

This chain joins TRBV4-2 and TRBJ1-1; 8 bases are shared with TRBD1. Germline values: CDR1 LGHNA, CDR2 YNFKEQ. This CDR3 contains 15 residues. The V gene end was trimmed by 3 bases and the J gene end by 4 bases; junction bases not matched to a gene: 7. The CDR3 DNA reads TGTGCCAGCAGCCAGGCAGGGGGCAAGGGCACTGAAGCTTTCTTT. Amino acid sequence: CASSQAGGKGTEAFF.

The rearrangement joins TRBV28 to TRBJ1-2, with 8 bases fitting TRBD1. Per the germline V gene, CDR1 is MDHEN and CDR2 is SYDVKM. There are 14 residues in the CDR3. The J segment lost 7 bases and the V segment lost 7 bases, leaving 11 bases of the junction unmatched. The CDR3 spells CASNIYRGMSGYTF. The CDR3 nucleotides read TGTGCCAGCAACATATACAGGGGGATGAGTGGCTACACCTTC.

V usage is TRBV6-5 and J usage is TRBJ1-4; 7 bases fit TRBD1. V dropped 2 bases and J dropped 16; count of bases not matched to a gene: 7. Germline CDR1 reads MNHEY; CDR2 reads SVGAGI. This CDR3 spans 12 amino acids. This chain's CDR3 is CASSYQRQGWFF. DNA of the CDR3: TGTGCCAGCAGTTACCAGAGACAGGGCTGGTTTTTT.

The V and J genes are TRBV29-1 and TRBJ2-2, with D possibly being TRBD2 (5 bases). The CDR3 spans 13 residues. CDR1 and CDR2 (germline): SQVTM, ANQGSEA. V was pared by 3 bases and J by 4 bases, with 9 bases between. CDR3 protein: CSVERGITGELFF. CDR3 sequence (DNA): TGCAGCGTTGAGCGAGGGATCACCGGGGAGCTGTTTTTT.

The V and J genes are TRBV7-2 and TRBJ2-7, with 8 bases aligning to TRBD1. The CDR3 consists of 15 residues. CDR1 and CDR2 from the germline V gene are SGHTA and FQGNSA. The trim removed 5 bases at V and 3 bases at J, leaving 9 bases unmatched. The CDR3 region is CASSRQGATDYEQYF. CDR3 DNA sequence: TGTGCCAGCAGCCGCCAGGGGGCCACAGACTACGAGCAGTACTTC.

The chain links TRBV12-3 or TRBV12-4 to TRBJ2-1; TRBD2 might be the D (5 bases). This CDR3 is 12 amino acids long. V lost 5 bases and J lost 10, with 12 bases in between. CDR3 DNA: TGTGCCAGCAGTCACTTGCCGGGAGAGCAGTTCTTC. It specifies CASSHLPGEQFF.

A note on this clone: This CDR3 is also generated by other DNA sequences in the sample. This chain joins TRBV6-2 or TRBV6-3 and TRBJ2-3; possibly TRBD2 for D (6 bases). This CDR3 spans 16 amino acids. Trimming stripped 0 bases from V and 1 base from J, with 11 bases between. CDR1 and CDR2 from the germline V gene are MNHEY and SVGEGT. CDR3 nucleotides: TGTGCCAGCAGTTACTCGAGTCGCGGGGGCACAGATACGCAGTATTTT. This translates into CASSYSSRGGTDTQYF.

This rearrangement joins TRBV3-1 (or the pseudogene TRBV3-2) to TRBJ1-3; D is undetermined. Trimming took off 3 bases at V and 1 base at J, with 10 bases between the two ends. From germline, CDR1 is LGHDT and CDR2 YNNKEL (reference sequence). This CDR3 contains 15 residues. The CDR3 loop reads CASSHNPGSGNTIYF. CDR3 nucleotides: TGTGCCAGCAGCCACAACCCAGGTTCTGGAAACACCATATATTTT.

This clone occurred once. The DNA of the CDR3 is TGTGCCAGCTCACCAAAGGGGGATCAGCCCCAGCATTTT. Protein: CASSPKGDQPQHF. The V call is TRBV18, the J call TRBJ1-5, with D possibly matching TRBD1 (6 bases). This CDR3 contains 13 residues. V was trimmed by 2 bases and J by 5 bases, leaving 7 bases between them. CDR1 KGHSH and CDR2 LQKENI come from the germline V gene.

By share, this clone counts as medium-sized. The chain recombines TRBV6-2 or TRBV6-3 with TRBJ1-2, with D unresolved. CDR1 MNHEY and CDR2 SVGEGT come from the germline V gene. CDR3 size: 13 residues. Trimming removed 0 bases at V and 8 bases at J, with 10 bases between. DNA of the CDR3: TGTGCCAGCAGTTACTCTGGCGGGATGGGCTACACCTTC. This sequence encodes CASSYSGGMGYTF.

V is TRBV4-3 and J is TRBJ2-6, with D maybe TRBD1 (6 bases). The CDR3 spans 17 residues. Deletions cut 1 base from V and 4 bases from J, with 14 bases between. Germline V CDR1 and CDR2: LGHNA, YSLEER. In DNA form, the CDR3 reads TGCGCCAGCAGCCAAGTTATCAGGGGTGCCGGGGCCAACGTCCTGACTTTC. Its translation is CASSQVIRGAGANVLTF.

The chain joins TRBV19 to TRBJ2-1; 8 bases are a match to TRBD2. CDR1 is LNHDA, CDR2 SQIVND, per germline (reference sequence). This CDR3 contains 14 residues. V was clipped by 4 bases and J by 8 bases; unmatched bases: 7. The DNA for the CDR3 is TGTGCCAGTAGTACGACGGGAGGGAATCATGAGCAGTTCTTC. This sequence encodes CASSTTGGNHEQFF.

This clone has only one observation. CDR3 amino acids: CASSGLRQNQPQHF. The DNA for the CDR3 is TGTGCCAGCAGCGGGCTCAGACAAAATCAGCCCCAGCATTTT. J is TRBJ1-5 and V is TRBV7-2; D is unresolved. The V gene lost 5 bases and the J gene lost 4 bases, with 12 bases spanning the gap. CDR3 length equals 14 residues. Germline values: CDR1 SGHTA, CDR2 FQGNSA.

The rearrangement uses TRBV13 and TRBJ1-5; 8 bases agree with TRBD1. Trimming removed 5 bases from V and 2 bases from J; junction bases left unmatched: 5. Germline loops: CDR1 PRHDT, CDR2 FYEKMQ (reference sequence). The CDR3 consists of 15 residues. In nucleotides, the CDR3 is TGTGCCAGCAGCAACAGGGGGAAAGGCAATCAGCCCCAGCATTTT. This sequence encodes CASSNRGKGNQPQHF. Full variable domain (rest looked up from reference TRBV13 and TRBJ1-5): AAGVIQSPRHLIKEKRETATLKCYPIPRHDTVYWYQQGPGQDPQFLISFYEKMQSDKGSIPDRFSAQQFSDYHSELNMSSLELGDSALYFCASSNRGKGNQPQHFGDGTRLSIL.

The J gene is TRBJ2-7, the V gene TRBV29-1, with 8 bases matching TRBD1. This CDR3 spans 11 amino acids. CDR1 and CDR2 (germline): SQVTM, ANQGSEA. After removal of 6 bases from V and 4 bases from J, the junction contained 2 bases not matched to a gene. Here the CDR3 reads CSVDRGYEQYF. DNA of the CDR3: TGCAGCGTCGACAGGGGATACGAGCAGTACTTC.

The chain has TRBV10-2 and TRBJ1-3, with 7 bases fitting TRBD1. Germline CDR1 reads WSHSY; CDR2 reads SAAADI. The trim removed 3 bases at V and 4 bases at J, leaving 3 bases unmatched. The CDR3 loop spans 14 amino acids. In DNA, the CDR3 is TGCGCCAGCAGTGAAGGGGGCGCAGGAAACACCATATATTTT. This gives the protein CASSEGGAGNTIYF.

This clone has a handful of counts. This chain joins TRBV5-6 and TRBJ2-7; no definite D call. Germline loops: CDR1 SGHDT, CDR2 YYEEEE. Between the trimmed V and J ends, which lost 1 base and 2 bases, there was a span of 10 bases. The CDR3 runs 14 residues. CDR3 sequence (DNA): TGTGCCAGCAGCTTGCGCCCTGAGGCCTACGAGCAGTACTTC. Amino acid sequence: CASSLRPEAYEQYF.

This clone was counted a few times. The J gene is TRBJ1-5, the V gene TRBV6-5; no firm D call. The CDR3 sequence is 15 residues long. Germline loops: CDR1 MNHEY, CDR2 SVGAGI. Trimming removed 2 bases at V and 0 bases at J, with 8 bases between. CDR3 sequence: CASSYAGISNQPQHF. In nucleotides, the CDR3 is TGTGCCAGCAGTTACGCAGGAATTAGCAATCAGCCCCAGCATTTT.

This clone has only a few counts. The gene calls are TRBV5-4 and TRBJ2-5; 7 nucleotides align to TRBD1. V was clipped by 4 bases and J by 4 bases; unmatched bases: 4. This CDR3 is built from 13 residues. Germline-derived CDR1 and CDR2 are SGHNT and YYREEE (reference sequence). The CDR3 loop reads CASSQGQRETQYF. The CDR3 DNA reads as TGTGCCAGCAGCCAGGGACAGCGAGAGACCCAGTACTTC.

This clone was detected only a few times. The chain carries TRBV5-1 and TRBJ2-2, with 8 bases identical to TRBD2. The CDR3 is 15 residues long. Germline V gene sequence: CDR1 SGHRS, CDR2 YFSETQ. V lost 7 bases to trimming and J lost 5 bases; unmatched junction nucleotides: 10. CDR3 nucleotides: TGCGCCAGCGAAGCGGGGGACCGAACGACCGGGGAGCTGTTTTTT. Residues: CASEAGDRTTGELFF.

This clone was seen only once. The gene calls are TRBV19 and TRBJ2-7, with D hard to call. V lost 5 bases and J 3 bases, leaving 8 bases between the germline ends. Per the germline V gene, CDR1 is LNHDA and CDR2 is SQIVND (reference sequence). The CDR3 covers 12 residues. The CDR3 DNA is TGTGCCAGTAGTTCCTCAGGCTACGAGCAGTACTTC. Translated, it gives CASSSSGYEQYF.